These 6 T cell receptor beta chains were sequenced from one sample in a study of post-analysis software for immune sequencing data. Study observations and caveats: Patients used several TRBV segments, including TRBV5-6, TRBV5-1 and TRBV20-1, more often than controls.

The antigens these receptors bind are not known. Unique molecular identifiers were built into the TCR beta cDNA libraries. One entry per CDR3 protein results from TCRdb running MiXCR on the PCR reads. Found here are fewer than 700,000 distinct CDR3 sequences, around 40% of them singletons; the top ten hold 1.7%. Sequenced: blood. The receptors here all came from a girl aged 5 to 17 with multiple sclerosis.

The chain recombines TRBV3-1 with TRBJ2-5, with 11 bases lining up with TRBD2. Trimming took 2 bases from V and 1 from J; bases not matched to a gene: 6. Germline CDR1 LGHDT, CDR2 YNNKEL (reference sequence). The CDR3 loop spans 17 amino acids. The CDR3: CASSQMLAGGSQETQYF. The CDR3 DNA is TGTGCCAGCAGCCAAATGCTAGCGGGGGGATCCCAAGAGACCCAGTACTTC.

This sequence joins TRBV5-1 and TRBJ1-2, with D unclear. CDR1 and CDR2 from the germline V gene are SGHRS and YFSETQ. Trimming stripped 4 bases from V and 2 bases from J, with 12 bases between. The CDR3 covers 14 residues. The CDR3 spells CASSGEPANYGYTF. The CDR3 coding sequence is TGCGCCAGCAGCGGAGAGCCAGCCAACTATGGCTACACCTTC.

The J gene is TRBJ1-5, the V gene TRBV7-8; D is unresolved. Germline CDR1 reads SGHVS; CDR2 reads FQNEAQ. V dropped 1 base and J dropped 3 bases, with 4 bases sitting between them. The CDR3 loop spans 13 amino acids. The CDR3 loop reads CASSLGNNQPQHF. CDR3 DNA sequence: TGTGCCAGCAGCTTAGGAAACAATCAGCCCCAGCATTTT.

This clonotype has a handful of counts. The rearrangement links TRBV6-5 to TRBJ2-3, with 7 positions matching TRBD2. CDR1 and CDR2 (germline): MNHEY, SVGAGI. V trimming: 2 bases; J trimming: 3 bases; junction bases outside the gene matches: 5. CDR3 length equals 15 residues. This chain's CDR3 is CASSYEGGRTDTQYF. CDR3 DNA sequence: TGTGCCAGCAGTTACGAGGGCGGGAGAACAGATACGCAGTATTTT.

This rearrangement joins TRBV5-1 to TRBJ2-5, with D possibly being TRBD1 or TRBD2 (7 bases each). Matching the DNA end better, TRBJ2-1 makes the J call doubtful. Germline-derived CDR1 and CDR2 are SGHRS and YFSETQ. The CDR3 is 16 residues long. The CDR3 protein is CASSSRVQGGQETQFF. The CDR3 DNA reads TGCGCCAGCAGCTCCAGGGTCCAGGGGGGGCAAGAGACCCAGTTCTTC.

This clonotype has just a few counts. V gene TRBV29-1 combines with J gene TRBJ1-2, with 7 bases identical to TRBD1. The CDR3 is 13 residues long. Germline CDR1 reads SQVTM; CDR2 reads ANQGSEA. Losses at the gene ends were 1 base for V and 8 bases for J; bases not matched to a gene: 7. As DNA, the CDR3 is TGCAGCGTTGAAGTCGGCAGGGGGGTAGGCTACACCTTC. Protein: CSVEVGRGVGYTF.